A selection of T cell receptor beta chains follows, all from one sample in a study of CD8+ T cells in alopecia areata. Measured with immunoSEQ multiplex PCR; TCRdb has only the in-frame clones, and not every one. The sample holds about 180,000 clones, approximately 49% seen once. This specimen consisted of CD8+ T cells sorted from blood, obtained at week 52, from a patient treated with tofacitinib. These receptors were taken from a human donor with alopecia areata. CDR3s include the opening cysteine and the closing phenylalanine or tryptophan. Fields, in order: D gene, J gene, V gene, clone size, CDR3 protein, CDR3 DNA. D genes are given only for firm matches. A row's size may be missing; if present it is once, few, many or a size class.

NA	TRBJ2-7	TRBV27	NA	CASASLGYEQYF	TGTGCCAGCGCCTCTCTGGGGTACGAGCAGTACTTC
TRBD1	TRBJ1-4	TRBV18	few	CASSLLTGINEKLFF	TGTGCCAGCTCACTCCTGACAGGGATTAACGAAAAACTGTTTTTT
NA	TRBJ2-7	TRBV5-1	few	CASSLAAGSYEQYF	TGCGCCAGCAGCTTGGCCGCGGGGTCCTACGAGCAGTACTTC
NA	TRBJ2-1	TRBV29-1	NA	CSGCGTLEGNEQFF	TGCAGCGGCTGCGGGACACTGGAGGGAAATGAGCAGTTCTTC
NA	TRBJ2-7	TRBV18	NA	CASSRPEGGREQYF	TGTGCCAGCTCCCGCCCGGAGGGGGGTCGCGAGCAGTACTTC
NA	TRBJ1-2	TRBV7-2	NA	CASQPDSNYGYTF	TGTGCCAGCCAGCCAGACAGCAACTATGGCTACACCTTC
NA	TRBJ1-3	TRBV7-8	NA	CASSPTGSRTGNTIYF	TGTGCCAGCAGCCCGACAGGTTCTCGTACTGGAAACACCATATATTTT
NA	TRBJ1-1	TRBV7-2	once	CASSPWRTTVFAEAFF	TGTGCCAGCAGCCCCTGGAGGACTACGGTATTTGCTGAAGCTTTCTTT
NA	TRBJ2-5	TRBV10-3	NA	CAISESTEGRGETQYF	TGTGCCATCAGTGAGTCGACAGAGGGGCGGGGAGAGACCCAGTACTTC
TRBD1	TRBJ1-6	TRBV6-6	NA	CASSWTGGESPLHF	TGTGCCAGCAGTTGGACAGGGGGTGAATCACCCCTCCACTTT
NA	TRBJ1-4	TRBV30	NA	CAWGSGNEKLFF	TGTGCCTGGGGGTCGGGTAATGAAAAACTGTTTTTT
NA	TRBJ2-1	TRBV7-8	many	CASNPGLRSSYNEQFF	TGTGCCAGCAACCCGGGACTCCGGAGCTCCTACAATGAGCAGTTCTTC
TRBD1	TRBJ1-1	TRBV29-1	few	CSVEVLGQGIRPNTEAFF	TGCAGCGTTGAAGTACTCGGACAGGGTATTCGTCCGAACACTGAAGCTTTCTTT
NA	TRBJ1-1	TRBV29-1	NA	CSVVGLPKANTEAFF	TGCAGCGTTGTCGGGCTACCCAAGGCGAACACTGAAGCTTTCTTT
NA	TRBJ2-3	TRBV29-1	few	CSVEDWQGTDTQYF	TGCAGCGTTGAAGATTGGCAGGGAACAGATACGCAGTATTTT
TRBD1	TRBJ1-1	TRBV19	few	CATGTGLTEAFF	TGTGCCACCGGGACAGGGCTCACTGAAGCTTTCTTT
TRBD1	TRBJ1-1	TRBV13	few	CASSSGTEDTEAFF	TGTGCCAGCAGCTCTGGGACAGAAGACACTGAAGCTTTCTTT
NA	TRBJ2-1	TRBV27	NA	CASSLGQGEGYNEQFF	TGTGCCAGCAGTTTAGGTCAAGGAGAAGGCTACAATGAGCAGTTCTTC
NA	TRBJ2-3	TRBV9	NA	CASSPGLYLKQYF	TGTGCCAGCAGCCCTGGGCTATACCTCAAGCAGTATTTT
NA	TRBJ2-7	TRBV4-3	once	CASSQLEGAYEQYF	TGCGCCAGCAGCCAACTAGAGGGGGCCTACGAGCAGTACTTC
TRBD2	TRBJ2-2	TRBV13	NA	CASSLVTSGGKNTGELFF	TGTGCCAGCAGCTTAGTTACTAGCGGGGGAAAGAACACCGGGGAGCTGTTTTTT
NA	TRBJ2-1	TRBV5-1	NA	CASSPWVSYNEQFF	TGCGCCAGCAGCCCCTGGGTGTCCTACAATGAGCAGTTCTTC
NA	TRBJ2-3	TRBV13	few	CASRQGGSDTQYF	TGTGCCAGCAGGCAGGGCGGATCAGATACGCAGTATTTT
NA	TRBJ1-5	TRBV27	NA	CASSVGPGTSGQPQHF	TGTGCCAGCAGTGTAGGACCAGGTACATCTGGTCAGCCCCAGCATTTT
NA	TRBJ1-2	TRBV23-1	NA	CASSHSGRGDYGYTF	TGCGCCAGCAGTCACTCCGGGAGAGGTGACTATGGCTACACCTTC
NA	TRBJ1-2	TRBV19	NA	CASSIGGPRYYGYTF	TGTGCCAGTAGTATAGGTGGGCCCCGGTACTACGGCTACACCTTC
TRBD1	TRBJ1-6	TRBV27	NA	CASSPIRQGRGIDSPLHF	TGTGCCAGCAGTCCAATCCGACAGGGTCGGGGAATTGATTCACCCCTCCACTTT
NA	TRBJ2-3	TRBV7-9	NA	CASSLAPIDSTSDTQYF	TGTGCCAGCAGCTTAGCGCCCATTGACAGTACATCAGATACGCAGTATTTT
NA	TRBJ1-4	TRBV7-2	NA	CASSPEGGGSEKLFF	TGTGCCAGCAGCCCCGAAGGAGGGGGGTCGGAAAAACTGTTTTTT
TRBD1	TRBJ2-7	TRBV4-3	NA	CASSQGQGISYEQYF	TGCGCCAGCAGCCAAGGACAGGGAATCTCCTACGAGCAGTACTTC
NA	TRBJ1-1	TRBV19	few	CASSIGGNTEAFF	TGTGCCAGTAGTATAGGCGGGAACACTGAAGCTTTCTTT
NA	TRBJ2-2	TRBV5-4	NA	CASSLVGGTGELFF	TGTGCCAGCAGCTTGGTTGGCGGCACCGGGGAGCTGTTTTTT